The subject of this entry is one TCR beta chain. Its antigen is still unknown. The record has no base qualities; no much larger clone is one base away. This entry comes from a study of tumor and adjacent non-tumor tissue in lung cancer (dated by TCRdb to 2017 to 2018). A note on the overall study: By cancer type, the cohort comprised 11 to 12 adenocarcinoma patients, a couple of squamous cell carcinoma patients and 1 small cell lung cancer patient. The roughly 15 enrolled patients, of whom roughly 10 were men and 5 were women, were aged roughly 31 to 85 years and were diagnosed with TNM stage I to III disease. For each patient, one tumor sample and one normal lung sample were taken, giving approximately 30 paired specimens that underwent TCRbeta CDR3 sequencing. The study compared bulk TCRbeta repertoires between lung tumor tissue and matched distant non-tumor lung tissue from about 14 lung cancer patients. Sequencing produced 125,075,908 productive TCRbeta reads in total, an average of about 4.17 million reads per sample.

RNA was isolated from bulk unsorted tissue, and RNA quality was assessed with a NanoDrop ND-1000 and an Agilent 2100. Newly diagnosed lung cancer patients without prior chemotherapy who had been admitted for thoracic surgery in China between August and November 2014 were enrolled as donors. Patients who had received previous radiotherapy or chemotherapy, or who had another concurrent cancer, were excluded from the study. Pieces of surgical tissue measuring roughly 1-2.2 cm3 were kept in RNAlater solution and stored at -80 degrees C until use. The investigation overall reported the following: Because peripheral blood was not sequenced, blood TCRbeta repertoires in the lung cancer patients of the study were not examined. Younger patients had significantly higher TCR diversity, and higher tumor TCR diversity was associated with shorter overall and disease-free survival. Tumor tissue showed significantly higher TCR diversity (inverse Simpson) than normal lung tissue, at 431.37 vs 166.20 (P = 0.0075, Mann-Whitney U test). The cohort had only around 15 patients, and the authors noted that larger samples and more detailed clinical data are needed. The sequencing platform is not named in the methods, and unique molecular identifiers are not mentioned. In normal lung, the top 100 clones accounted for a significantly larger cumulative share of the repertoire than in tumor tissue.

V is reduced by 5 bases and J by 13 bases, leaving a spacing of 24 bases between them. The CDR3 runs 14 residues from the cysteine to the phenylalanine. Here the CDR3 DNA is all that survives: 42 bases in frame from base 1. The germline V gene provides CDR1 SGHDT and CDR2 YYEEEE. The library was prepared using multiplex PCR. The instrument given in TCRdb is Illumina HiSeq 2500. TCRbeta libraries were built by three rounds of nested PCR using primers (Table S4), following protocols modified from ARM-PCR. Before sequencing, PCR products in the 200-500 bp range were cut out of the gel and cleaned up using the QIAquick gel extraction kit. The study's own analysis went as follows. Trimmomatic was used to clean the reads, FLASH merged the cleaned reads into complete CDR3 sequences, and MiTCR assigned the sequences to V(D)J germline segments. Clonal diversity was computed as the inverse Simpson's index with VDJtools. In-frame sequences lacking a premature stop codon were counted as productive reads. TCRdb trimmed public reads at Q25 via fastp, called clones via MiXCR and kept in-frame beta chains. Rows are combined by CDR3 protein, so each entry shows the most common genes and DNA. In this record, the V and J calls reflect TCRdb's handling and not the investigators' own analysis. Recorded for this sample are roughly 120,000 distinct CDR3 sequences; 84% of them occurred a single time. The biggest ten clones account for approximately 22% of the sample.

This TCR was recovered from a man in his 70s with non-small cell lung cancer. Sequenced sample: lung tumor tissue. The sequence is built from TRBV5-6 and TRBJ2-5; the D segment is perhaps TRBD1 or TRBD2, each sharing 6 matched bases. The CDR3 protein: CASSWDFRGESRYF. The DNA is TGTGCCAGCAGTTGGGACTTCAGGGGAGAGAGCCGGTACTTC.